These 31 T cell receptor beta chains share one sample of origin, sequenced in a study of control samples from healthy donors and cancer patients. Profiling relied on immunoSEQ multiplex PCR, and the TCRdb table lists in-frame clones only, not all of them. The table lists some 79,000 clones, about 88% of them singletons, with about 7.1% in the top ten. Source material: blood. Receptors originate from a man aged 45-65 years in good health.

This clone showed up just once. The genes are TRBV7-2 and TRBJ1-3; D ambiguous. CDR3 length: 15 residues. Germline V gene lookup returns CDR1 SGHTA and CDR2 FQGNSA. Deletions cut 1 base from V and 0 bases from J, with 7 bases between. This chain's CDR3 is CASSLDGFSGNTIYF. The CDR3 region has the DNA TGTGCCAGCAGCTTAGACGGTTTCTCTGGAAACACCATATATTTT.

The genes are TRBV6-2 or TRBV6-3 and TRBJ1-2, with 8 bases aligning to TRBD1. The J segment lost 5 bases and the V segment lost 5 bases, leaving 10 bases of the junction unmatched. Germline V CDR1 and CDR2: MNHEY, SVGEGT. This CDR3 contains 15 residues. The CDR3 protein is CASSSWTGSEYGYTF. The CDR3 nucleotides read TGTGCCAGCAGTAGTTGGACAGGGTCGGAGTATGGCTACACCTTC.

The rearrangement links TRBV11-2 to TRBJ1-2, with 11 bases lining up with TRBD1. The length of the CDR3 is 16 residues. Trimming cost V 1 base and J 8 bases; bases outside gene matches: 9. Germline loops: CDR1 SGHAT, CDR2 FQNNGV. The CDR3 here is CASSLGGTGGLKGYTF. The CDR3 nucleotides are TGTGCCAGCAGCTTAGGCGGGACAGGGGGTCTGAAGGGCTACACCTTC.

CDR3 nucleotide sequence: TGTGCCAGCAGCTTAGTCAGCGGGGGACTTCCCAGCTCCTACAATGAGCAGTTCTTC. Translating it yields CASSLVSGGLPSSYNEQFF. The chain combines TRBV7-2 with TRBJ2-1; 8 positions agree with TRBD2. CDR1 is SGHTA and CDR2 is FQGNSA in the germline V gene. The V segment lost 1 base and the J segment 0 bases; nucleotides outside the gene matches: 11. The CDR3 has 19 amino acids.

The chain couples TRBV6-5 to TRBJ2-1; D perhaps matches TRBD1 (5 bases). There are 12 residues in the CDR3. In germline, CDR1 is MNHEY, CDR2 SVGAGI. V was cut by 6 bases and J by 9 bases, with 12 bases left in between. CDR3 DNA: TGTGCCAGCAGGAGACAGTTTGGTGAGCAGTTCTTC. Translation gives CASRRQFGEQFF.

The chain joins TRBV4-2 to TRBJ1-1; unclear D gene. The germline V gene encodes CDR1 LGHNA and CDR2 YNFKEQ. The CDR3 extends over 17 amino acids. V lost 0 bases and J 4 bases, leaving 18 bases between the germline ends. DNA of the CDR3: TGTGCCAGCAGCCAAGACCACCTCACTGAGAGGTGCACTGAAGCTTTCTTT. Protein: CASSQDHLTERCTEAFF.

Only a few counts were recorded for this clone. This sequence joins TRBV5-6 and TRBJ2-7; the D gene is possibly TRBD1 (6 bases). Between the trimmed V and J ends, which lost 0 bases and 2 bases, there was a span of 15 bases. The CDR3 totals 16 residues. Germline CDR1 and CDR2: SGHDT and YYEEEE. In DNA, the CDR3 is TGTGCCAGCAGCTTGGAGTCGCGACAGGTGCCCTACGAGCAGTACTTC. Encoded protein: CASSLESRQVPYEQYF.

This clone was seen just once. The V and J genes are TRBV7-2 and TRBJ2-1; perhaps D is TRBD1 or TRBD2 (5 bases each). CDR3 length equals 18 residues. In germline, CDR1 is SGHTA, CDR2 FQGNSA. Trimming shortened V by 1 base and J by 6 bases, and 22 bases separated the two germline ends. DNA for the CDR3: TGTGCCAGCAGCTTAGTCCTGAGGCCCGGGACGAACCTCAATGAGCAGTTCTTC. Protein: CASSLVLRPGTNLNEQFF.

The gene calls are TRBV30 and TRBJ1-1; the D is unclear. This CDR3 is 11 amino acids long. Germline loops: CDR1 GTSNPN, CDR2 SVGIG (reference sequence). V lost 0 bases, J lost 3 bases, and 2 bases lay in between. CDR3 nucleotide sequence: TGTGCCTGGAGTGTACACACTGAAGCTTTCTTT. It translates to CAWSVHTEAFF. The complete variable domain, with remaining parts taken from reference TRBV30 and TRBJ1-1, reads SQTIHQWPATLVQPVGSPLSLECTVEGTSNPNLYWYRQAAGRGLQLLFYSVGIGQISSEVPQNLSASRPQDRQFILSSKKLLLSDSGFYLCAWSVHTEAFFGQGTRLTVV.

The chain couples TRBV7-2 to TRBJ2-5; D not certain. The CDR3 has 15 amino acids. V was cut by 4 bases and J by 4 bases, with 16 bases left in between. The germline gives CDR1 SGHTA, CDR2 FQGNSA. The CDR3 is CASSYALTARETQYF. The CDR3 DNA is TGTGCCAGCAGCTACGCACTGACGGCTAGAGAGACCCAGTACTTC.

The chain carries TRBV6-4 and TRBJ2-3; TRBD2 matches 9 bases. Germline assignment: CDR1 MRHNA and CDR2 SNTAGT. CDR3 size: 15 residues. V lost 3 bases and J lost 6; bases outside the gene matches: 7. CDR3 region: CASSDGGGAADTQYF. The CDR3, as DNA: TGTGCCAGCAGTGATGGCGGGGGGGCCGCTGATACGCAGTATTTT.

CDR3 nucleotides: TGTGCCAGCAAATCTACTCTCACAGATACGCAGTATTTT. It encodes CASKSTLTDTQYF. J is TRBJ2-3 and V is TRBV7-2; D is unresolved. V lost 7 bases, J lost 2 bases, and 10 bases lay in between. Germline assignment: CDR1 SGHTA and CDR2 FQGNSA. This CDR3 spans 13 amino acids.

The chain uses TRBV7-6 and TRBJ2-3, with 8 nucleotides matching TRBD2. The germline V gene encodes CDR1 SGHVS and CDR2 FNYEAQ. After removal of 4 bases from V and 0 bases from J, the junction contained 6 bases not matched to a gene. The CDR3 extends over 16 amino acids. The CDR3 region has the DNA TGTGCCAGCAGCTCTCGAATAGCGGGGAGCACAGATACGCAGTATTTT. It yields the protein CASSSRIAGSTDTQYF.

The chain recombines TRBV19 with TRBJ1-5; unclear D gene. This CDR3 spans 15 amino acids. Germline lookup yields CDR1 LNHDA and CDR2 SQIVND (reference sequence). V lost 5 bases and J 0 bases, leaving 11 bases between the germline ends. The CDR3 reads CASSGFGVSNQPQHF. CDR3 in DNA: TGTGCCAGTAGTGGATTTGGGGTTAGCAATCAGCCCCAGCATTTT.

This chain joins TRBV6-6 and TRBJ1-1; D is undetermined. Germline CDR1 reads MNHNY; CDR2 reads SVGAGI (reference sequence). V was pared by 6 bases and J by 3 bases, with 8 bases between. CDR3 length equals 12 residues. In DNA form, the CDR3 reads TGTGCCAGCAGCCCCGGGTACACTGAAGCTTTCTTT. Its translation is CASSPGYTEAFF.

This sequence joins TRBV5-1 and TRBJ2-3; D is undetermined. CDR1 is SGHRS and CDR2 is YFSETQ in the germline V gene. CDR3 length equals 11 residues. V lost 2 bases and J 5 bases, leaving 3 bases between the germline ends. The CDR3 DNA follows: TGCGCCAGCAGCTTACAAGATACGCAGTATTTT. Its translation: CASSLQDTQYF.

The rearrangement uses TRBV7-2 and TRBJ2-1; TRBD2 matches at 10 bases. The CDR3 is 16 amino acids. Germline CDR1 reads SGHTA; CDR2 reads FQGNSA. The junction had 9 bases not matched to a gene; V was cut back by 2 bases and J by 8 bases. The CDR3 loop reads CASSLPSGGAKDEQFF. The CDR3 DNA follows: TGTGCCAGCAGCTTACCCAGCGGGGGGGCCAAGGATGAGCAGTTCTTC.

CDR3 region: CASSRGVGEQFF. CDR3 nucleotide sequence: TGTGCCAGCAGCAGGGGGGTCGGTGAGCAGTTCTTC. The chain couples TRBV7-3 to TRBJ2-1; either TRBD1 or TRBD2 may fit D (6 bases each). The germline V gene encodes CDR1 SGHTA and CDR2 FQGTGA. The V end was cut by 5 bases, the J end by 9 bases, with 11 bases between. The CDR3 covers 12 residues.

DNA for the CDR3: TGTGCCAGCAGCCCCCGGGACTGGAACACTGAAGCTTTCTTT. Translating gives CASSPRDWNTEAFF. The V call is TRBV7-2, the J call TRBJ1-1; maybe TRBD1 (5 bases). Germline lookup yields CDR1 SGHTA and CDR2 FQGNSA. The CDR3 spans 14 residues. Deletions cut 5 bases from V and 1 base from J, with 11 bases between.

This clone was picked up a small number of times. The chain couples TRBV11-1 to TRBJ2-1; 9 bases map to TRBD2. V lost 7 bases, J lost 5 bases, and 12 bases stayed unmatched. CDR1 is SGHAT and CDR2 is FQDESV in the germline V gene (reference sequence). This CDR3 has 16 residues. The CDR3 loop reads CASTIGGPSGDNEQFF. In nucleotides, the CDR3 is TGTGCCAGCACCATCGGCGGGCCTAGCGGGGACAATGAGCAGTTCTTC.

The chain uses TRBV12-3 or TRBV12-4 and TRBJ2-3; the D is unclear. The V end lost 1 base, the J end lost 3 bases, and 2 bases lay between the germline ends. CDR3 length: 12 amino acids. DNA of the CDR3: TGTGCCAGCAGTTTAGGTACAGATACGCAGTATTTT. Translated: CASSLGTDTQYF.

This chain joins TRBV7-3 and TRBJ2-1; 7 bases are a match to TRBD1. There are 14 residues in the CDR3. Germline V gives CDR1 SGHTA, CDR2 FQGTGA. V was pared by 5 bases and J by 7 bases, with 8 bases of the junction left unmatched. CDR3 in DNA: TGTGCCAGCAGCCTTACAGGGGTCAAGAATGAGCAGTTCTTC. Amino acids: CASSLTGVKNEQFF.

The V gene is TRBV18, the J gene TRBJ2-3; 8 nucleotides align to TRBD2. CDR3 length equals 15 residues. Germline lookup yields CDR1 KGHSH and CDR2 LQKENI. V dropped 1 base and J dropped 3; count of bases not matched to a gene: 3. CDR3 loop: CASSPLSGGTDTQYF. As DNA, the CDR3 is TGTGCCAGCTCACCACTGTCGGGGGGGACAGATACGCAGTATTTT.

This clone appeared once. The rearrangement uses TRBV3-1 (or the pseudogene TRBV3-2) and TRBJ1-6; maybe TRBD1 (5 bases). Germline V CDR1 and CDR2: LGHDT, YNNKEL (reference sequence). Trimming took 1 base from V and 9 from J, leaving 13 bases between them. CDR3 length: 15 residues. The CDR3 region has the DNA TGTGCCAGCAGCCAAGGACCCTCGAGGGGTTCACCCCTCCACTTT. Its protein is CASSQGPSRGSPLHF.

This chain connects TRBV18 to TRBJ2-5; no definite D call. Germline V gene sequence: CDR1 KGHSH, CDR2 LQKENI. The CDR3 is 15 residues long. Trimming stripped 3 bases from V and 5 bases from J, with 16 bases between. The CDR3 DNA sequence: TGTGCCAGCTCACCTGTAATCAGAGCACCCGAGACCCAGTACTTC. Translation: CASSPVIRAPETQYF. The entire variable domain, with the rest obtained from reference TRBV18 and TRBJ2-5, is as follows: NAGVMQNPRHLVRRRGQEARLRCSPMKGHSHVYWYRQLPEEGLKFMVYLQKENIIDESGMPKERFSAEFPKEGPSILRIQQVVRGDSAAYFCASSPVIRAPETQYFGPGTRLLVL.

J is TRBJ1-5 and V is TRBV4-1, with 8 nucleotides matching TRBD1. This CDR3 has 15 amino acids. Germline-derived CDR1 and CDR2 are MGHRA and YSYEKL. After removal of 4 bases from V and 9 bases from J, the junction contained 11 bases not matched to a gene. The CDR3 is CASSPGQGASGPQHF. In DNA form, the CDR3 reads TGCGCCAGCAGCCCGGGGCAGGGGGCTTCGGGGCCCCAGCATTTT.

To note about this clone: Other DNA sequences within the sample encode an identical CDR3. In nucleotides, the CDR3 is TGCAGCGTTGAAATAACAGCGAACACTGAAGCTTTCTTT. Amino acid sequence: CSVEITANTEAFF. V gene TRBV29-1 combines with J gene TRBJ1-1; D not resolved. The V and J ends lost 2 bases and 1 base respectively, with 8 bases between them. Germline-derived CDR1 and CDR2 are SQVTM and ANQGSEA. CDR3 length equals 13 residues.

The gene calls are TRBV5-1 and TRBJ1-2; perhaps TRBD1 as D (6 bases). The CDR3 is 15 residues long. Germline CDR1 and CDR2: SGHRS and YFSETQ. Trimming pared 4 bases from V and 1 base from J, leaving 14 bases between. CDR3 region: CASSRSVQGNYGYTF. CDR3 DNA sequence: TGCGCCAGCAGCCGGAGTGTACAGGGTAACTATGGCTACACCTTC.

The chain employs TRBV6-1 and TRBJ1-1, with no clear D. Trimming left V 3 bases short and J 6 bases short, with 5 bases between. Germline CDR1 MNHNS, CDR2 SASEGT. The CDR3 extends over 11 amino acids. The CDR3 here is CASSEWAEAFF. CDR3 coding DNA: TGTGCCAGCAGTGAGTGGGCTGAAGCTTTCTTT.

V is TRBV10-3 and J is TRBJ2-5, with D uncertain. The V end lost 11 bases, the J end lost 0 bases, and 10 bases lay between the germline ends. Germline assignment: CDR1 ENHRY and CDR2 SYGVKD. The CDR3 sequence is 12 residues long. CDR3 DNA: TGTGCCGCCTCAAGGAACCAAGAGACCCAGTACTTC. Residues: CAASRNQETQYF.

This chain uses TRBV28 with TRBJ1-4; no clear D gene. The CDR3 has 15 amino acids. Between the trimmed V and J ends, which lost 5 bases and 3 bases, there was a span of 13 bases. Germline loops: CDR1 MDHEN, CDR2 SYDVKM. CDR3 coding DNA: TGTGCCAGCAGTCCCTTTGGGGTTCCTAATGAAAAACTGTTTTTT. Protein: CASSPFGVPNEKLFF.